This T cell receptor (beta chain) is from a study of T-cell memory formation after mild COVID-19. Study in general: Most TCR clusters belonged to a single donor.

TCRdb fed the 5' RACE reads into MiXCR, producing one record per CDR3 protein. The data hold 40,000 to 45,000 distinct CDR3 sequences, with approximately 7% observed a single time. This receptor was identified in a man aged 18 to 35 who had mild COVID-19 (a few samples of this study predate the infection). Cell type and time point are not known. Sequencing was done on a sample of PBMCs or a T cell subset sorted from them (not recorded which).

CDR3 amino acids: CASTELGQGVDTQYF. CDR3 sequence (DNA): TGTGCCAGCACCGAACTTGGACAGGGCGTAGATACGCAGTATTTT. The rearrangement links TRBV2 to TRBJ2-3, with 8 bases lining up with TRBD1. This CDR3 region has 15 residues. V lost 7 bases and J lost 5; bases outside the gene matches: 11. Germline lookup yields CDR1 SNHLY and CDR2 FYNNEI.